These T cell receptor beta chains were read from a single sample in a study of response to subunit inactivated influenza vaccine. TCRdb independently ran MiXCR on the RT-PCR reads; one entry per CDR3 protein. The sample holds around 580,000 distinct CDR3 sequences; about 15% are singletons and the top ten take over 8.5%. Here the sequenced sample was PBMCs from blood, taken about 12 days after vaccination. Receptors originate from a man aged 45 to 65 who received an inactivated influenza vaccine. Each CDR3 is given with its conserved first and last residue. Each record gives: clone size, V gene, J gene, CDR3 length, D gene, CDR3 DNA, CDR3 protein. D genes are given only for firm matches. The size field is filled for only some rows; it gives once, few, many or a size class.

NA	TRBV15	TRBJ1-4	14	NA	TGTGCCACCAGCAGAGAGGGGGGGACTGAAAAACTGTTTTTT	CATSREGGTEKLFF
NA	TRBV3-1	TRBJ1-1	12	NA	TGTGCCAGCAGCCAAACTTGGACTGAAGCTTTCTTT	CASSQTWTEAFF
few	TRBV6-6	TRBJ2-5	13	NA	TGTGCCAGCGTCCAGGGGCATCAAGAGACCCAGTACTTC	CASVQGHQETQYF
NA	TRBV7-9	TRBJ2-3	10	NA	TGTGCCAGCAGCCAAAATACGCAGTATTTT	CASSQNTQYF
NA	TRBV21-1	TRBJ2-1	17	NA	TGTGCCAGCAGCTCTATAGGGACTAGCGGGAATGGCGATGAGCAGTTCTTC	CASSSIGTSGNGDEQFF
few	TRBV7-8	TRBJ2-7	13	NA	TGTGCCAGCACCCCCGGGACACACTACGAGCAGTACTTC	CASTPGTHYEQYF
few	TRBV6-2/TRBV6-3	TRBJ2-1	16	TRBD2	TGTGCCAGCAGTTCACGACTAGCGGGTCACTACAATGAGCAGTTCTTC	CASSSRLAGHYNEQFF
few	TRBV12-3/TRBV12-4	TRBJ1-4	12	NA	TGTGCCAGTTCAGGGACTTATGAAAAACTGTTTTTT	CASSGTYEKLFF
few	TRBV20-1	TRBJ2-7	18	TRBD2	TGCAGTGCTAGTCTTATCGGACTAGCGGGAGCCCGGACCTACGAGCAGTACTTC	CSASLIGLAGARTYEQYF
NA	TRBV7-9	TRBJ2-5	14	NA	TGTGCCAGCAGCTTAGAACCAGGGGAAGAGACCCAGTACTTC	CASSLEPGEETQYF
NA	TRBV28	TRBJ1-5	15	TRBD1	TGTGCCAGCAGCTCCCCTACAGGGGGTGATCAGCCCCAGCATTTT	CASSSPTGGDQPQHF
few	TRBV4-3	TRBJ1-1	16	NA	TGCGCCAGCAGCCAAGATGAGACAGAGACGAACACTGAAGCTTTCTTT	CASSQDETETNTEAFF
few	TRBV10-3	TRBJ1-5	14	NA	TGTGCCATCAGTGAGGGGGGTAGGAATCAGCCCCAGCATTTT	CAISEGGRNQPQHF
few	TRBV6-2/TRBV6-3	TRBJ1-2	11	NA	TGTGCCAGCAGTCAGGCCATTGGCTACACCTTC	CASSQAIGYTF
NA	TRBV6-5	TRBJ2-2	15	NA	TGTGCCAGCAGTTGGGACCGATCGAACACCGGGGAGCTGTTTTTT	CASSWDRSNTGELFF
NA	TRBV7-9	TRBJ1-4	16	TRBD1	TGTGCCAGCAGCTTACCTCCGGGACAGGGTCATGAAAAACTGTTTTTT	CASSLPPGQGHEKLFF
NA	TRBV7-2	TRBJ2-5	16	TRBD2	TGTGCCAGCAGCTTAGCACTAGCGGGGGGGCTTGAGACCCAGTACTTC	CASSLALAGGLETQYF
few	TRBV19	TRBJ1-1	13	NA	TGTGCCAGTAACTTGCAGAGGAACACTGAAGCTTTCTTT	CASNLQRNTEAFF
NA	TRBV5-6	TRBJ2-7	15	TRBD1	TGTGCCAGCAGCTCCGGGACAGCGGCCCTGGGGGAGCAGTACTTC	CASSSGTAALGEQYF
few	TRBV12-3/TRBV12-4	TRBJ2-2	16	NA	TGTGCCAGCAGTTTATTACCCCCGTCCCGGACCGGGGAGCTGTTTTTT	CASSLLPPSRTGELFF
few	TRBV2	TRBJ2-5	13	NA	TGTGCCGAAAGCCGGGACGGCGAAGAGACCCAGTACTTC	CAESRDGEETQYF
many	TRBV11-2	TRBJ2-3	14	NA	TGTGCCAGCATCCCGGGGAGTTGGGCAGATACGCAGTATTTT	CASIPGSWADTQYF
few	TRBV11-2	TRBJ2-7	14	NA	TGTGCCAGCAGCTTAGGGCAGAGGATCTACGAGCAGTACTTC	CASSLGQRIYEQYF
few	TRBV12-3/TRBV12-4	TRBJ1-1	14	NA	TGTGCCAGCAGACCCTCCGCAGGGCCGCTCGAAGCTTTCTTT	CASRPSAGPLEAFF
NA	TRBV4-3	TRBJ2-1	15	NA	TGCGCCAGCAGCCAAGACAAGAGCTCCTACAATGAGCAGTTCTTC	CASSQDKSSYNEQFF
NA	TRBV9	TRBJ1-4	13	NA	TGTGCCAGCAGCAAGGGAGACAGAGAAAAACTGTTTTTT	CASSKGDREKLFF
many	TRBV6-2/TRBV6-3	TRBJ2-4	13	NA	TGTGCCAGCAGTTACAGGGAGTTCAACATTCAGTACTTC	CASSYREFNIQYF
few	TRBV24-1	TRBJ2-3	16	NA	TGTGCCACCAGTGATTTGACCGGAAGTGGTACAGATACGCAGTATTTT	CATSDLTGSGTDTQYF
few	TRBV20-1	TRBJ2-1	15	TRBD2	TGCAGTGCTAGAGGGTTGCCTAGCGGGGGAAATGAGCAGTTCTTC	CSARGLPSGGNEQFF
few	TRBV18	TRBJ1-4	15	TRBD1	TGTGCCAGCTCACCTCCGGGACAGGGGCTTGGAAAACTGTTTTTT	CASSPPGQGLGKLFF
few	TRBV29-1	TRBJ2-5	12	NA	TGCAGCGTCCGGACACTTCAAGAGACCCAGTACTTC	CSVRTLQETQYF
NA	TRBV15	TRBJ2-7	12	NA	TGTGCCACCAGCACCGGGGGATACGAGCAGTACTTC	CATSTGGYEQYF
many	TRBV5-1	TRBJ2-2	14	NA	TGCGCCAGCAGCTTGGCAGGGCAGACCGGGGAGCTGTTTTTT	CASSLAGQTGELFF
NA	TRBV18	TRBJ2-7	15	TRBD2	TGTGCCAGCTCACCACCGGGACTAGGAGGCTACGAGCAGTACTTC	CASSPPGLGGYEQYF
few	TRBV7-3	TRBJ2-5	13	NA	TGTGCCAGCAGCTTAAACCGACAAGAGACCCAGTACTTC	CASSLNRQETQYF
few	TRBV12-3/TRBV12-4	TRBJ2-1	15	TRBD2	TGTGCCAGCAGTCCGCAGACTAGCGGGGGGCCTGAGCAGTTCTTC	CASSPQTSGGPEQFF
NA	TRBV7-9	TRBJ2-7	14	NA	TGTGCCAGCGGCTCGGGTCCCCGGATGGCCGAGCAGTACTTC	CASGSGPRMAEQYF
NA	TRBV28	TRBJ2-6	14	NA	TGTGCCAGCAGTTTCCATCCCGGGGCCAACGTCCTGACTTTC	CASSFHPGANVLTF
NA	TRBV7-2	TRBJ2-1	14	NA	TGTGCCAGCAGCTTAAGTCAGGCGGCGAATGAGCAGTTCTTC	CASSLSQAANEQFF
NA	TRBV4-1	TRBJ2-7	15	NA	TGCGCCAGCAGCCAGCAACCATCCACTATATACGAGCAGTACTTC	CASSQQPSTIYEQYF
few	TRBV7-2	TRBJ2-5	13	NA	TGTGCCAGCAGCTTAGCGATTGAAGAGACCCAGTACTTC	CASSLAIEETQYF
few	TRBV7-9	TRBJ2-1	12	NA	TGTGCCAGCAGCTCGTTGCGGGATGAGCAGTTCTTC	CASSSLRDEQFF
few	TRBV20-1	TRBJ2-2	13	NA	TGCAGTGCACGGGAGAGATACACCGGGGAGCTGTTTTTT	CSARERYTGELFF
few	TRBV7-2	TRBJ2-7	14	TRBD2	TGTGCCAGCAGCTTGACTAGCGGAATCTACGAGCAGTACTTC	CASSLTSGIYEQYF
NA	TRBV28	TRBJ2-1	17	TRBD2	TGTGCCAGCAGTCCCCCTCGGGTTCAGCGGGGGTACAATGAGCAGTTCTTC	CASSPPRVQRGYNEQFF
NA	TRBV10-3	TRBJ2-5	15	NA	TGTGCCATCAGTGGTGCTGGGGACCCTCCGGGGACCCAGTACTTC	CAISGAGDPPGTQYF
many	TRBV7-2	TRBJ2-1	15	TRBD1	TGTGCCAGCAGCCCGGGACAGGGACTTGGCAATGAGCAGTTCTTC	CASSPGQGLGNEQFF
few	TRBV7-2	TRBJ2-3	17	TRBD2	TGTGCCAGCAGCTTACTGCGAGCGGGGGGGCGGACAGATACGCAGTATTTT	CASSLLRAGGRTDTQYF
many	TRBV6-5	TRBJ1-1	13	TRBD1	TGTGCCAGCAGTTGGGACAGGGGTACTGAAGCTTTCTTT	CASSWDRGTEAFF
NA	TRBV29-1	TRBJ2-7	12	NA	TGCAGCGTTCGTAGGGGAGCCTACGAGCAGTACTTC	CSVRRGAYEQYF
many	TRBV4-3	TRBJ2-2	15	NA	TGCGCCAGCAGCCAAGATCGATTGAACACCGGGGAGCTGTTTTTT	CASSQDRLNTGELFF
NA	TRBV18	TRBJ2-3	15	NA	TGTGCCAGCTCGCCACCAGTCTTAGGAGCAGATACGCAGTATTTT	CASSPPVLGADTQYF
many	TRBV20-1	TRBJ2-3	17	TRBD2	TGCAGTGTCACCTTGCCGGGACTAGCGGGATTCACAGATACGCAGTATTTT	CSVTLPGLAGFTDTQYF
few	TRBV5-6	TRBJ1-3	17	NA	TGTGCCAGCAGCTTGTTCCGGGGGCCAGACTCTGGAAACACCATATATTTT	CASSLFRGPDSGNTIYF